This T cell receptor beta chain was documented in a study of cytomegalovirus exposure and HLA in healthy donors. Study conclusions and caveats: Despite most TCR sequences being rare, some public TCRs occurred in many donors.

The donors were part of the validation cohort of 100 to 150 subjects. That cohort was separate from the first cohort, which comprised some 670 subjects. Some clones are missing from TCRdb's copy, which holds only in-frame ones; the method was immunoSEQ multiplex PCR. This table has about 400,000 clones, about nine tenths appearing once. Trimming left V 1 base short and J 6 bases short, with 7 bases between. The CDR3 is made up of 13 amino acids. Germline CDR1 and CDR2: SGHRS and YFSETQ. In its sample, this clone was seen once. Its antigen is undetermined. The specimen was PBMCs. This chain links TRBV5-1 with TRBJ1-4; D is unresolved. This clonotype was obtained from a woman between 18 and 29 years old in good health and CMV-seronegative. The CDR3 region has the DNA TGCGCCAGCAGCTTGTCCGGGGATGAAAAACTGTTTTTT. Amino acids: CASSLSGDEKLFF.